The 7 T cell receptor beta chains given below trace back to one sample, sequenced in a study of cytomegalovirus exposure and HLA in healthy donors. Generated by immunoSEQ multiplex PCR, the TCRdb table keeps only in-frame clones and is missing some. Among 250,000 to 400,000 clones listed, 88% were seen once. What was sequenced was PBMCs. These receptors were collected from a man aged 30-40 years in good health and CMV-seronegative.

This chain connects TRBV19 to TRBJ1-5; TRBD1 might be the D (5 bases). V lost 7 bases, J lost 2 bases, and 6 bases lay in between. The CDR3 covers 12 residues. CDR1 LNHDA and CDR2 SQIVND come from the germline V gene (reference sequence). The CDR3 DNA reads TGTGCCAGTAAACAGGGCAATCAGCCCCAGCATTTT. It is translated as CASKQGNQPQHF.

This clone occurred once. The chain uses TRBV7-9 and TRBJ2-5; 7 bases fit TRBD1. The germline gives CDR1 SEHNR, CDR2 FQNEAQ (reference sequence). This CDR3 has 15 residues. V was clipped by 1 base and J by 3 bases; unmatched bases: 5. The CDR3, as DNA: TGTGCCAGCAGCTTAGGGCCCGGGACAGAAGAGACCCAGTACTTC. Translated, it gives CASSLGPGTEETQYF.

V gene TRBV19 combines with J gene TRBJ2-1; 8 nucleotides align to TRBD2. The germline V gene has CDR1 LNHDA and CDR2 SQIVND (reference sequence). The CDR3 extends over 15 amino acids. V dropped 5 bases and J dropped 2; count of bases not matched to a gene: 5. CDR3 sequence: CASSGSGATYNEQFF. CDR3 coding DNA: TGTGCCAGTAGTGGTAGCGGGGCTACCTACAATGAGCAGTTCTTC.

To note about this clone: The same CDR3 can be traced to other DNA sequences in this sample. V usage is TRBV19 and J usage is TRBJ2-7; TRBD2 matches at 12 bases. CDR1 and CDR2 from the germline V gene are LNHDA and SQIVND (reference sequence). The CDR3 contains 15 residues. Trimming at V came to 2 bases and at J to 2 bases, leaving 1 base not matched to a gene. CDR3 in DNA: TGTGCCAGTAGTATAAGACTAGCGGGGGCCTACGAGCAGTACTTC. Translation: CASSIRLAGAYEQYF.

The CDR3 spells CASRKGGGAYEQYF. The CDR3 coding sequence is TGTGCCAGCAGGAAGGGCGGGGGGGCCTACGAGCAGTACTTC. The chain couples TRBV2 to TRBJ2-7; 9 bases agree with TRBD2. Germline V gene data show CDR1 as SNHLY and CDR2 as FYNNEI. V was pared by 6 bases and J by 2 bases, with 5 bases of the junction left unmatched. This CDR3 has 14 residues.

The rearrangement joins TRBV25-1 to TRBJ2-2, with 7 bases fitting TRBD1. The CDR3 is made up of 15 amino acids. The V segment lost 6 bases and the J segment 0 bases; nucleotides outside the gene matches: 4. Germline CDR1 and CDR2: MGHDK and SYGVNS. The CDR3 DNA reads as TGTGCCAGCAGCCGACAGGGTGCGAACACCGGGGAGCTGTTTTTT. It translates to CASSRQGANTGELFF. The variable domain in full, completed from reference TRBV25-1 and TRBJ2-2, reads EADIYQTPRYLVIGTGKKITLECSQTMGHDKMYWYQQDPGMELHLIHYSYGVNSTEKGDLSSESTVSRIRTEHFPLTLESARPSHTSQYLCASSRQGANTGELFFGEGSRLTVL.

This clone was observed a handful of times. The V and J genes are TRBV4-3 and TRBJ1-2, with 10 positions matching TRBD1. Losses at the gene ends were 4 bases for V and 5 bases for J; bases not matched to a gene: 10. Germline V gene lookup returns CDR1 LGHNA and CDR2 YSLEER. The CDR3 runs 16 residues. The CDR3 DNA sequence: TGCGCCAGCAGCCCGAAAGATACGGGACAGGGGTATGGCTACACCTTC. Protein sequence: CASSPKDTGQGYGYTF.